Presented here are 20 T cell receptor beta chains from one specimen sequenced in a study of blood T cells in healthy people across ages. Then a second PCR, running roughly 7 to 11 cycles, was carried out with a sample-barcoded 5' primer and a J-beta primer mix. Each CDR3 protein gets one entry after TCRdb re-called the 5' RACE reads with MiXCR. The data show more than 700,000 distinct CDR3 sequences, with roughly 50% seen just once and roughly two fifths held by the top ten. Sequencing was done on a sample of blood. All receptors derive from a man aged 80 or over in good health.

The chain combines TRBV18 with TRBJ1-2, with D hard to call. Germline CDR1 and CDR2: KGHSH and LQKENI. There are 13 residues in the CDR3. V was trimmed by 2 bases and J by 2 bases, leaving 6 bases between them. CDR3 in amino acids: CASSPGKNYGYTF. CDR3 sequence (DNA): TGTGCCAGCTCACCAGGGAAAAACTATGGCTACACCTTC.

The CDR3 coding sequence is TGTGCCAGCAGCCCAGGGATTGAAGCTTTCTTT. This gives the protein CASSPGIEAFF. The rearrangement links TRBV2 to TRBJ1-1, with D possibly matching TRBD1 (5 bases). The CDR3 spans 11 residues. Germline CDR1 reads SNHLY; CDR2 reads FYNNEI. The germline V and J ends were trimmed by 6 bases and 7 bases, with 9 bases remaining between them.

This clonotype was found many times. The rearrangement uses TRBV3-1 and TRBJ2-6; D may be TRBD1 (6 bases). With 1 base removed from V and 2 bases from J, the gap between germline ends came to 12 bases. The germline V gene encodes CDR1 LGHDT and CDR2 YNNKEL (reference sequence). The CDR3 is 17 residues long. The CDR3 DNA sequence: TGTGCCAGCAGCCAAGTCGGTGGGGGCCCTGGGGCCAACGTCCTGACTTTC. Translation gives CASSQVGGGPGANVLTF.

The chain is built from TRBV20-1 and TRBJ2-7, with 9 nucleotides matching TRBD2. The V gene's germline CDR1 is DFQATT and CDR2 SNEGSKA (reference sequence). With 0 bases clipped from V and 5 bases from J, the junction kept 8 bases outside the gene matches. CDR3 size: 15 residues. CDR3: CSARDQGTSSNEQYF. The CDR3 nucleotides are TGCAGTGCTAGAGATCAGGGGACTAGCTCGAACGAGCAGTACTTC.

The chain is built from TRBV10-3 and TRBJ2-5; D possibly corresponds to TRBD1 (6 bases). Germline V gene sequence: CDR1 ENHRY, CDR2 SYGVKD. V was trimmed by 6 bases and J by 5 bases, leaving 16 bases between them. The CDR3 sequence is 14 residues long. For the CDR3, the DNA is TGTGCCATCAGGGAAGAAACAGGGTCGGAGACCCAGTACTTC. Protein product: CAIREETGSETQYF.

This chain uses TRBV5-1 with TRBJ2-5; either TRBD1 or TRBD2 may supply D (6 bases each). Trimming took off 2 bases at V and 5 bases at J, with 10 bases between the two ends. CDR1 and CDR2 from the germline V gene are SGHRS and YFSETQ. CDR3 length equals 13 residues. CDR3 region: CASSLGGSETQYF. The CDR3 DNA reads TGCGCCAGCAGCTTAGGGGGGAGTGAGACCCAGTACTTC. Using reference TRBV5-1 and TRBJ2-5 for the parts outside the CDR3, the full variable domain is KAGVTQTPRYLIKTRGQQVTLSCSPISGHRSVSWYQQTPGQGLQFLFEYFSETQRNKGNFPGRFSGRQFSNSRSEMNVSTLELGDSALYLCASSLGGSETQYFGPGTRLLVL.

V usage is TRBV29-1 and J usage is TRBJ2-7; weak D call: TRBD2 (5 bases). CDR1 SQVTM and CDR2 ANQGSEA come from the germline V gene. Trimming stripped 4 bases from V and 5 bases from J, with 15 bases between. CDR3 length: 13 residues. The CDR3: CSVALDSPHEQYF. CDR3 in DNA: TGCAGCGTTGCTCTGGACTCACCCCACGAGCAGTACTTC.

The rearrangement joins TRBV20-1 to TRBJ2-7; no clear D gene. V was shortened by 0 bases and J by 4 bases, with 10 bases between the two germline ends. This CDR3 has 13 residues. CDR1 DFQATT and CDR2 SNEGSKA come from the germline V gene (reference sequence). In nucleotides, the CDR3 is TGCAGTGCTAGAGATCGGAGTAGATACGAGCAGTACTTC. Translating it yields CSARDRSRYEQYF.

This clonotype has just a few counts. V gene TRBV2 combines with J gene TRBJ2-7, with D possibly called TRBD1 or TRBD2 (6 bases each). CDR3 length: 15 residues. The germline CDR1 and CDR2 sequences are SNHLY and FYNNEI. Trimming removed 4 bases at V and 3 bases at J, with 16 bases between. CDR3 amino acids: CASSGLGGGIYEQYF. CDR3 DNA sequence: TGTGCCAGCAGTGGACTCGGAGGGGGTATCTACGAGCAGTACTTC.

The sample holds one count of this clonotype. The J gene is TRBJ1-1, the V gene TRBV20-1; D may be TRBD1 (6 bases). Trimming left V 7 bases short and J 4 bases short, with 13 bases between. Germline CDR1 is DFQATT and CDR2 is SNEGSKA (reference sequence). This CDR3 comprises 12 residues. For the CDR3, the DNA is TGCAGTGTCGCTACAGGGAGCACTGAAGCTTTCTTT. Its protein is CSVATGSTEAFF.

The gene calls are TRBV6-1 and TRBJ2-3; D is uncertain. V gave up 1 base and J gave up 2 bases, with 10 bases separating them. The CDR3 has 15 residues. CDR1 is MNHNS, CDR2 SASEGT, per germline. The CDR3 here is CASSEEGSPTDTQYF. The CDR3 bases are TGTGCCAGCAGTGAAGAAGGGTCTCCCACAGATACGCAGTATTTT.

The rearrangement uses TRBV29-1 and TRBJ1-2; 8 bases line up with TRBD1. V lost 0 bases to trimming and J lost 0 bases; unmatched junction nucleotides: 3. Germline CDR1 SQVTM, CDR2 ANQGSEA. This CDR3 comprises 15 residues. The CDR3 DNA sequence: TGCAGCGTTGAAGAAGGGACAGGAGCTAACTATGGCTACACCTTC. It specifies CSVEEGTGANYGYTF.

This clonotype came up a few times. The rearrangement links TRBV7-8 to TRBJ2-3; TRBD2 matches at 9 bases. Germline loops: CDR1 SGHVS, CDR2 FQNEAQ. The CDR3 is 17 amino acids. Germline trimming cut 1 base from V and 0 bases from J; bases unmatched to any gene: 5. The chain's CDR3 is CASSLGITSGSTDTQYF. The CDR3 DNA follows: TGTGCCAGCAGCTTAGGTATAACTAGCGGGAGCACAGATACGCAGTATTTT.

V usage is TRBV12-3 or TRBV12-4 and J usage is TRBJ2-4; D is perhaps TRBD1 (6 bases). Deletions cut 7 bases from V and 0 bases from J, with 16 bases between. The CDR3 extends over 16 amino acids. The CDR3 is CASTLGQTLAKNIQYF. In nucleotides, the CDR3 is TGTGCCAGCACTCTCGGACAGACGTTAGCCAAAAACATTCAGTACTTC.

The J gene is TRBJ2-5, the V gene TRBV5-1, with TRBD2 identical over 7 bases. The germline gives CDR1 SGHRS, CDR2 YFSETQ. J gave up 2 bases and V 1 base, and 5 bases lay outside the gene matches. CDR3 length equals 15 residues. The chain's CDR3 is CASSLLSSGQETQYF. Written as DNA, the CDR3 is TGCGCCAGCAGCTTGCTCTCTAGCGGACAAGAGACCCAGTACTTC.

The CDR3 bases are TGTGCCAGCAGTTACTCGAATGAGGGGTCCGATACGCAGTATTTT. Amino acids: CASSYSNEGSDTQYF. The chain combines TRBV6-5 with TRBJ2-3; D assignment may be TRBD1 or TRBD2 (5 bases each). V was trimmed by 0 bases and J by 6 bases, leaving 13 bases between them. Germline CDR1 reads MNHEY; CDR2 reads SVGAGI. The CDR3 covers 15 residues.

This clonotype was detected a few times. The rearrangement joins TRBV7-2 to TRBJ2-1; 11 nucleotides line up with TRBD2. Germline V gene sequence: CDR1 SGHTA, CDR2 FQGNSA. The J segment lost 2 bases and the V segment lost 0 bases, leaving 3 bases of the junction unmatched. CDR3 length: 17 residues. CDR3 loop: CASSLALTSGTYNEQFF. CDR3 bases: TGTGCCAGCAGCTTAGCGCTGACTAGCGGGACCTACAATGAGCAGTTCTTC. The full variable domain, in which reference TRBV7-2 and TRBJ2-1 provide the parts outside the CDR3, is GAGVSQSPSNKVTEKGKDVELRCDPISGHTALYWYRQSLGQGLEFLIYFQGNSAPDKSGLPSDRFSAERTGGSVSTLTIQRTQQEDSAVYLCASSLALTSGTYNEQFFGPGTRLTVL.

The genes are TRBV7-8 and TRBJ2-7; D is unclear. The CDR3 is 13 amino acids. Looked up from germline, CDR1 is SGHVS and CDR2 is FQNEAQ. Trimming pared 5 bases from V and 7 bases from J, leaving 15 bases between. CDR3: CASSEAHDDEQYF. The DNA for the CDR3 is TGTGCCAGCAGCGAAGCCCACGACGATGAGCAGTACTTC.

Turning to this clonotype: Compared with germline, one end of the junction differs, possibly owing to a read error. V and J are TRBV12-3 or TRBV12-4 and TRBJ2-1, with D hard to call. The CDR3 consists of 13 residues. CDR3 nucleotides: TGTGCCAGCAGTTTGGTAGGGTACACTGAGCAGTTCTTC. Its translation is CASSLVGYTEQFF.

The chain combines TRBV2 with TRBJ2-6; TRBD1 aligns across 11 bases. The CDR3 sequence is 17 residues long. V dropped 4 bases and J dropped 3; count of bases not matched to a gene: 5. Germline CDR1 SNHLY, CDR2 FYNNEI. In nucleotides, the CDR3 is TGTGCCAGCAGTGGGTGGACAGGGGGCGGTGGGGCCAACGTCCTGACTTTC. It codes for CASSGWTGGGGANVLTF.